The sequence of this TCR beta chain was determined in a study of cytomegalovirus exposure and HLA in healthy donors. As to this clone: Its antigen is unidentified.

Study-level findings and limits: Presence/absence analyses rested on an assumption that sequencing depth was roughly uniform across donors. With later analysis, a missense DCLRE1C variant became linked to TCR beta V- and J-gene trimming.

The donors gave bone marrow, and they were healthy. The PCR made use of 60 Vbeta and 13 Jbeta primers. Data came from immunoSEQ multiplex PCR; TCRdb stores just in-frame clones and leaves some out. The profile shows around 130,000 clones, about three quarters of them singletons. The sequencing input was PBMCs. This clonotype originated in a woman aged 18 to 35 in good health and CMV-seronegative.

The DNA of the CDR3 is TGTGCCATCAGTGAGTCTGGAGGGGTCACTGAAGCTTTCTTT. Protein: CAISESGGVTEAFF. The chain is built from TRBV10-3 and TRBJ1-1, with D possibly being TRBD1 (5 bases). From germline, CDR1 is ENHRY and CDR2 SYGVKD. Trimming left V 0 bases short and J 4 bases short, with 9 bases between. The CDR3 contains 14 residues.